The subject of this entry is one T cell receptor beta chain. Its antigen is not identified. Unmatched junction bases numbered 6, after V lost 2 bases and J lost 0 bases. The CDR3 totals 16 residues. Germline-derived CDR1 and CDR2 are MGHRA and YSYEKL. These data come from a study of cytomegalovirus exposure and HLA in healthy donors. General observations from the study: As was reported, the HLA-A and HLA-B alleles of most subjects were accurately predicted from TCR beta sequences. Cytomegalovirus-associated TCR beta chains were listed, numbering approximately 150. Analysis performed later showed TCR beta chains linked to HLA being more clonally expanded than equally common others.

A multiplex PCR was run with 60 Vbeta primers and 13 Jbeta primers. Per the study methods: Approximately 9.9 million shared chains were among the roughly 80 million unique TCR beta chains that a later analysis counted. Assay: immunoSEQ multiplex PCR; the TCRdb copy retains only in-frame clones and omits some. V, J and clone size derive from that table, while D and trimming were established from the DNA sequence. The data contain a few hundred thousand clones, around 83% of them seen just once; the ten biggest clones take up about 9.4%. This receptor was identified in a woman between 45 and 65 years old in good health and CMV-seropositive. J is TRBJ1-1 and V is TRBV4-1; 7 nucleotides align to TRBD1. The sample was PBMCs. The CDR3 here is CASSQWVDRVNTEAFF. The CDR3 DNA is TGCGCCAGCAGCCAATGGGTAGACAGGGTGAACACTGAAGCTTTCTTT.